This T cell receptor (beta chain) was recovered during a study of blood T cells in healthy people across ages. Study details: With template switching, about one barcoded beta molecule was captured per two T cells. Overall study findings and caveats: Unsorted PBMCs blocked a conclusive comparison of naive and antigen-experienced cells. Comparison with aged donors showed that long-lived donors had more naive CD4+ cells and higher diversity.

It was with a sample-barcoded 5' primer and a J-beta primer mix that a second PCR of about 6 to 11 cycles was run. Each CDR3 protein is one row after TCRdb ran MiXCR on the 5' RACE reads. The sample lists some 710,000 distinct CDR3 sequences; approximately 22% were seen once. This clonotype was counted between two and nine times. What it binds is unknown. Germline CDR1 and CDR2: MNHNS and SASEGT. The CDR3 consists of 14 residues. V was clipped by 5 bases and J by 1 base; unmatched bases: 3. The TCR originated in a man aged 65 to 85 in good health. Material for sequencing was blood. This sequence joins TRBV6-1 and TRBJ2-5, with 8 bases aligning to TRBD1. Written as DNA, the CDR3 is TGTGCCAGCAGTACCGGGACAGGCCAAGAGACCCAGTACTTC. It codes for CASSTGTGQETQYF.